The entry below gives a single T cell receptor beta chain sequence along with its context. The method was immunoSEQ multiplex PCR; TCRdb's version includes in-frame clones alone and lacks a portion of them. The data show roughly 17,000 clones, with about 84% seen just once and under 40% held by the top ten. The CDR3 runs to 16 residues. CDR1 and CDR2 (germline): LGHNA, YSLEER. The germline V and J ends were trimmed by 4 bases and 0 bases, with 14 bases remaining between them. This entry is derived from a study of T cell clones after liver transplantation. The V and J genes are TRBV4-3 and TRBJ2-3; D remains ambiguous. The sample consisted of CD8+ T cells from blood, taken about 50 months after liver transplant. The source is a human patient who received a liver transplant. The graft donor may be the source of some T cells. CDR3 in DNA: TGCGCCAGCAGCCTAAACCCCGTCCCTAGCACAGATACGCAGTATTTT. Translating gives CASSLNPVPSTDTQYF.